The 31 T cell receptor beta chains below were found in one sample sequenced in a study of blood T cell repertoires in COVID-19 (dated by TCRdb to about 2020). Libraries were prepared through the immunoSEQ multiplex PCR assay. This is the immuneACCESS table as TCRdb keeps it, with only in-frame sequences that have V and J called. A part of the clones is gone; compared with another copy, unresolved V genes explain less than half, and the rest is unexplained. The table for this sample lists just over 650,000 clones; 85% to 90% of them were counted only once. Roughly 0.25% of the sample belongs to the ten largest clones. Sequencing used peripheral blood. Source of these receptors: a woman aged 18-29 years with acute or convalescent COVID-19.

The chain uses TRBV4-3 and TRBJ1-2, with 7 bases that match TRBD1. The CDR3 covers 18 residues. CDR1 and CDR2 from the germline V gene are LGHNA and YSLEER. J lost 4 bases, V lost 4 bases, and 18 bases had no gene match. The CDR3: CASSPSRGLLLRVYGYTF. The CDR3 region has the DNA TGCGCCAGCAGCCCCTCAAGGGGGCTCCTACTACGAGTCTATGGCTACACCTTC.

V is TRBV2 and J is TRBJ1-1, with D uncertain. The CDR3 has 13 amino acids. Per the germline V gene, CDR1 is SNHLY and CDR2 is FYNNEI. The V end was cut by 3 bases, the J end by 5 bases, with 10 bases between. CDR3 coding DNA: TGTGCCAGCAGTGATCTCACGGGAACTGAAGCTTTCTTT. Translating gives CASSDLTGTEAFF.

The chain employs TRBV5-6 and TRBJ2-1, with a possible D match to TRBD2 (5 bases). Germline lookup yields CDR1 SGHDT and CDR2 YYEEEE. This CDR3 comprises 13 residues. V dropped 1 base and J dropped 10 bases, with 12 bases sitting between them. The CDR3 loop reads CASSLLRAGEQFF. The CDR3, as DNA: TGTGCCAGCAGCTTGTTGAGGGCAGGAGAGCAGTTCTTC.

The count of this clone is one. This chain connects TRBV6-5 to TRBJ1-2; no firm D call. The V gene lost 10 bases and the J gene lost 7 bases, with 16 bases spanning the gap. This CDR3 comprises 12 residues. Germline V gene lookup returns CDR1 MNHEY and CDR2 SVGAGI. The CDR3 sequence: CATRLIYGGYTF. Written as DNA, the CDR3 is TGTGCCACCCGTCTCATCTACGGTGGCTACACCTTC.

The V and J genes are TRBV2 and TRBJ1-5; unclear D gene. The CDR3 contains 13 residues. CDR1 and CDR2 from the germline V gene are SNHLY and FYNNEI. Trimming pared 9 bases from V and 6 bases from J, leaving 15 bases between. The CDR3, as DNA: TGTGCCAGTCGGAGGGCGCAGTCTCAGCCCCAGCATTTT. Translation: CASRRAQSQPQHF.

The chain has TRBV6-1 and TRBJ1-2; D unclear. The CDR3 covers 16 residues. Per germline, CDR1 MNHNS and CDR2 SASEGT. V lost 3 bases to trimming and J lost 5 bases, with 19 bases between them. This chain's CDR3 is CASSDKGRRPSYGYTF. Here the CDR3 DNA reads TGTGCCAGCAGTGATAAAGGGAGGAGGCCGTCATATGGCTACACCTTC.

The chain carries TRBV7-6 and TRBJ2-7, with TRBD1 as a possible D gene (5 bases). The germline V gene encodes CDR1 SGHVS and CDR2 FNYEAQ. The CDR3 is 15 amino acids. Trimming removed 4 bases at V and 0 bases at J, with 13 bases between. The CDR3 reads CASSSRQQSSYEQYF. The DNA of the CDR3 is TGTGCCAGCAGCTCCCGACAGCAGAGCTCCTACGAGCAGTACTTC.

The chain is built from TRBV14 and TRBJ2-3, with 9 bases aligning to TRBD2. Germline V gene lookup returns CDR1 SGHDN and CDR2 FVKESK. This CDR3 has 17 residues. Trimming took 0 bases from V and 6 from J; bases not matched to a gene: 10. This CDR3 reads CASSQERGGLLGDTQYF. In DNA, the CDR3 is TGTGCCAGCAGCCAAGAGCGGGGGGGCCTTCTAGGGGATACGCAGTATTTT.

On this clone: The junction does not match germline at one end; this may be a read error. The chain joins TRBV11-2 to TRBJ1-1; D gene uncertain. Germline V gene data show CDR1 as SGHAT and CDR2 as FQNNGV. The CDR3 length is 13 residues. In DNA form, the CDR3 reads TGTGCCAGCAGCCTAGAACATTCCACTGAAGCTTTCTTT. Translation gives CASSLEHSTEAFF.

The chain uses TRBV2 and TRBJ2-1, with TRBD2 identical over 7 bases. The ends lost 3 bases at V and 3 bases at J; junction bases unmatched: 5. Germline values: CDR1 SNHLY, CDR2 FYNNEI. The CDR3 consists of 15 residues. This chain's CDR3 is CASSEVGGNYNEQFF. CDR3 nucleotide sequence: TGTGCCAGCAGTGAGGTGGGGGGGAACTACAATGAGCAGTTCTTC.

CDR3 in amino acids: CASSVDRGALFF. The CDR3 DNA sequence: TGTGCCAGCAGTGTAGACAGAGGAGCACTGTTTTTT. The rearrangement joins TRBV25-1 to TRBJ1-4; weak D call: TRBD1 (5 bases). Germline CDR1 and CDR2: MGHDK and SYGVNS. This CDR3 is 12 amino acids long. V was shortened by 4 bases and J by 13 bases, with 13 bases between the two germline ends.

The chain recombines TRBV19 with TRBJ1-6; D not certain. This CDR3 is 12 amino acids long. Germline lookup yields CDR1 LNHDA and CDR2 SQIVND (reference sequence). Trimming pared 7 bases from V and 7 bases from J, leaving 8 bases between. Here the CDR3 reads CASTTANSPLHF. The CDR3 DNA follows: TGTGCCAGTACCACTGCGAATTCACCCCTCCACTTT.

This rearrangement joins TRBV12-3 or TRBV12-4 to TRBJ1-5, with 10 positions matching TRBD1. This CDR3 region has 13 residues. The trim removed 11 bases at V and 5 bases at J, leaving 6 bases unmatched. The CDR3 DNA reads as TGTGCCTCCGACAGGGGGCTTGATCAGCCCCAGCATTTT. Protein: CASDRGLDQPQHF.

This clone was recorded only once. The chain has TRBV6-4 and TRBJ1-3; D uncertain. Germline loops: CDR1 MRHNA, CDR2 SNTAGT. The CDR3 is made up of 15 amino acids. The V end was cut by 6 bases, the J end by 4 bases, with 16 bases between. The CDR3 protein is CASSLFEAWGNTIYF. Here the CDR3 DNA reads TGTGCCAGCAGCCTCTTTGAGGCATGGGGAAACACCATATATTTT.

The genes are TRBV3-1 (or the pseudogene TRBV3-2) and TRBJ2-5; no clear D gene. V shed 2 bases and J shed 3 bases, with 10 bases lying between them. Germline values: CDR1 LGHDT, CDR2 YNNKEL (reference sequence). This CDR3 region has 14 residues. In DNA form, the CDR3 reads TGTGCCAGCAGCCAATCTCGAGGTAAAGAGACCCAGTACTTC. Encoded protein: CASSQSRGKETQYF.

The chain combines TRBV24-1 with TRBJ1-2, with 7 bases lining up with TRBD1. Germline CDR1 KGHDR, CDR2 SFDVKD. CDR3 length: 17 residues. Trimming took 4 bases from V and 4 from J; bases not matched to a gene: 14. The CDR3 sequence is CATSELKGANRSYGYTF. The CDR3 region has the DNA TGTGCCACCAGTGAGTTGAAGGGGGCAAACCGTTCCTATGGCTACACCTTC.

This sequence joins TRBV6-1 and TRBJ1-6; possibly TRBD1 for D (5 bases). With 1 base removed from V and 6 bases from J, the gap between germline ends came to 10 bases. CDR3 length equals 15 residues. Per germline, CDR1 MNHNS and CDR2 SASEGT. The DNA of the CDR3 is TGTGCCAGCAGTGAAGAATCCGGGGGTAATTCACCCCTCCACTTT. As protein: CASSEESGGNSPLHF.

This clone was recorded once. The J gene is TRBJ1-2, the V gene TRBV9; 7 bases match TRBD1. From germline, CDR1 is SGDLS and CDR2 YYNGEE. After removal of 4 bases from V and 7 bases from J, the junction contained 13 bases not matched to a gene. This CDR3 is 15 amino acids long. CDR3 bases: TGTGCCAGCAGCCCAGTAGTAGGGGGCATTACTGGCTACACCTTC. It codes for CASSPVVGGITGYTF.

The chain joins TRBV7-2 to TRBJ2-3, with 9 bases fitting TRBD1. Germline trimming cut 1 base from V and 6 bases from J; bases unmatched to any gene: 8. Germline V gene lookup returns CDR1 SGHTA and CDR2 FQGNSA. The CDR3 is made up of 16 amino acids. CDR3 in amino acids: CASSLVMTGGMDTQYF. DNA of the CDR3: TGTGCCAGCAGCTTAGTTATGACAGGGGGGATGGATACGCAGTATTTT.

The count of this clone is one. The V call is TRBV19, the J call TRBJ1-1; TRBD1 agrees at 7 bases. The length of the CDR3 is 13 residues. Germline V gene sequence: CDR1 LNHDA, CDR2 SQIVND (reference sequence). Trimming at V came to 7 bases and at J to 0 bases, leaving 2 bases not matched to a gene. For the CDR3, the DNA is TGTGCCAGTACGGACAGGTTGAACACTGAAGCTTTCTTT. Amino acids: CASTDRLNTEAFF. The complete variable domain, with remaining parts taken from reference TRBV19 and TRBJ1-1, reads DGGITQSPKYLFRKEGQNVTLSCEQNLNHDAMYWYRQDPGQGLRLIYYSQIVNDFQKGDIAEGYSVSREKKESFPLTVTSAQKNPTAFYLCASTDRLNTEAFFGQGTRLTVV.

This clone was detected only a few times. The V gene is TRBV11-3, the J gene TRBJ1-3; D ambiguous. V was pared by 6 bases and J by 0 bases, with 6 bases between. Germline loops: CDR1 SGHNT, CDR2 YENEEA. The CDR3 has 13 amino acids. The CDR3, as DNA: TGTGCCAGCAGTACAAACTCTGGAAACACCATATATTTT. Its protein is CASSTNSGNTIYF.

The CDR3 loop is CASSPGGGGGLQETQYF. DNA of the CDR3: TGCGCCAGCAGCCCAGGGGGAGGTGGCGGGCTCCAAGAGACCCAGTACTTC. The chain is built from TRBV4-1 and TRBJ2-5; D perhaps matches TRBD1 (7 bases). The CDR3 consists of 17 residues. CDR1 is MGHRA and CDR2 is YSYEKL in the germline V gene. The germline V and J ends were trimmed by 4 bases and 1 base, with 19 bases remaining between them.

CDR3 loop: CATSDLGTSNEQFF. CDR3 DNA sequence: TGTGCCACCAGTGATTTGGGCACCTCCAATGAGCAGTTCTTC. V is TRBV24-1 and J is TRBJ2-1; D gene ambiguous. V was shortened by 0 bases and J by 6 bases, with 8 bases between the two germline ends. CDR1 and CDR2 from the germline V gene are KGHDR and SFDVKD. The CDR3 consists of 14 residues.

In DNA, the CDR3 is TGTGCCAGCAGTGAATTAGCAGCTGAAGCTTTCTTT. Encoded protein: CASSELAAEAFF. This chain joins TRBV25-1 and TRBJ1-1, with no clear D. Germline V gene data show CDR1 as MGHDK and CDR2 as SYGVNS. V was clipped by 1 base and J by 6 bases, with 6 bases between them. The CDR3 consists of 12 residues.

This chain joins TRBV19 and TRBJ1-2; maybe TRBD1 (5 bases). Germline loops: CDR1 LNHDA, CDR2 SQIVND (reference sequence). This CDR3 has 11 residues. V lost 5 bases and J lost 8, with 9 bases in between. This chain's CDR3 is CASSAGVGYTF. CDR3 DNA sequence: TGTGCCAGTAGTGCGGGGGTCGGCTACACCTTC.

This clone was seen a handful of times. The rearrangement links TRBV9 to TRBJ1-5; TRBD1 might be the D (5 bases). CDR3 length: 14 amino acids. Germline-derived CDR1 and CDR2 are SGDLS and YYNGEE. The germline V and J ends were trimmed by 3 bases and 2 bases, with 9 bases remaining between them. CDR3: CASSAGGGNQPQHF. Written as DNA, the CDR3 is TGTGCCAGCAGCGCGGGGGGGGGCAATCAGCCCCAGCATTTT.

The rearrangement uses TRBV6-5 and TRBJ2-1; 8 bases line up with TRBD2. CDR1 and CDR2 (germline): MNHEY, SVGAGI. V gave up 4 bases and J gave up 1 base; unmatched junction bases: 6. The CDR3 covers 16 residues. The CDR3 sequence is CASSWAPGGSYNEQFF. CDR3 DNA sequence: TGTGCCAGCAGTTGGGCGCCGGGGGGGTCCTACAATGAGCAGTTCTTC.

The V gene is TRBV7-9, the J gene TRBJ1-6; perhaps TRBD1 as D (6 bases). The CDR3 consists of 13 residues. V was trimmed by 6 bases and J by 11 bases, leaving 14 bases between them. The germline CDR1 and CDR2 sequences are SEHNR and FQNEAQ (reference sequence). CDR3 amino acids: CASSLSQGTPLHF. Written as DNA, the CDR3 is TGTGCCAGCAGTCTATCCCAGGGGACACCCCTCCACTTT. The full variable domain, completed using reference TRBV7-9 and TRBJ1-6, is DTGVSQNPRHKITKRGQNVTFRCDPISEHNRLYWYRQTLGQGPEFLTYFQNEAQLEKSRLLSDRFSAERPKGSFSTLEIQRTEQGDSAMYLCASSLSQGTPLHFGNGTRLTVT.

V and J are TRBV19 and TRBJ2-5; 11 bases align to TRBD2. V lost 5 bases, J lost 5 bases, and 10 bases stayed unmatched. CDR3 size: 16 residues. Germline V gene lookup returns CDR1 LNHDA and CDR2 SQIVND (reference sequence). The CDR3: CASSAHSGGGLETQYF. The CDR3 nucleotides read TGTGCCAGTAGTGCCCATAGCGGGGGGGGCCTCGAGACCCAGTACTTC.

This clone was detected a few times. V usage is TRBV19 and J usage is TRBJ1-4, with TRBD1 as a possible D gene (6 bases). V lost 5 bases to trimming and J lost 6 bases, with 10 bases between them. The CDR3 is 13 amino acids. Germline loops: CDR1 LNHDA, CDR2 SQIVND (reference sequence). The CDR3 region has the DNA TGTGCCAGTAGTTCCCAGGGGTATGAAAAACTGTTTTTT. Its translation: CASSSQGYEKLFF.

The rearrangement links TRBV15 to TRBJ1-2, with 7 bases matching TRBD1. CDR3 length: 15 residues. Per germline, CDR1 LNHNV and CDR2 YYDKDF (reference sequence). J lost 5 bases, V lost 3 bases, and 9 bases had no gene match. CDR3: CATSRGDRTSYGYTF. The CDR3 DNA follows: TGTGCCACCAGCAGGGGGGACAGAACGTCGTATGGCTACACCTTC.